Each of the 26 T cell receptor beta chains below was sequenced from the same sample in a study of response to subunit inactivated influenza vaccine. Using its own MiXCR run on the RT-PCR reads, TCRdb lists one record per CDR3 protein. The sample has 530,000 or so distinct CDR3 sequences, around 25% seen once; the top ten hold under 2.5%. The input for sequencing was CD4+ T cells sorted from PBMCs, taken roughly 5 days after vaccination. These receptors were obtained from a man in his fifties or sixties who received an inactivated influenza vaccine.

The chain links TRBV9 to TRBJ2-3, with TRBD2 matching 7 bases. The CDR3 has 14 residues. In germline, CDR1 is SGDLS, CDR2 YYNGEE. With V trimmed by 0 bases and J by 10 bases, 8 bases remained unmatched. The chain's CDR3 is CASSVAGEGGAQYF. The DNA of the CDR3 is TGTGCCAGCAGCGTAGCGGGGGAGGGCGGGGCGCAGTATTTT.

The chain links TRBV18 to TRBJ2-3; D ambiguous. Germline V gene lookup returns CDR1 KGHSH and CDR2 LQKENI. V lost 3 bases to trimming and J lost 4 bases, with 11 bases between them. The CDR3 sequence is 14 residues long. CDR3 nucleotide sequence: TGTGCCAGCTCACCCGACCTGGCTGCAGATACGCAGTATTTT. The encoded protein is CASSPDLAADTQYF.

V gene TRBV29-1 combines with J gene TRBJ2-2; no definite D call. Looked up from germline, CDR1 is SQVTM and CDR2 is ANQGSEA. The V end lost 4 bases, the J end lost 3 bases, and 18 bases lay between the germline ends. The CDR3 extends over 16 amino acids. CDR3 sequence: CSVAGPAESYTGELFF. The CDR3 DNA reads TGCAGCGTTGCGGGCCCAGCCGAGAGCTACACCGGGGAGCTGTTTTTT.

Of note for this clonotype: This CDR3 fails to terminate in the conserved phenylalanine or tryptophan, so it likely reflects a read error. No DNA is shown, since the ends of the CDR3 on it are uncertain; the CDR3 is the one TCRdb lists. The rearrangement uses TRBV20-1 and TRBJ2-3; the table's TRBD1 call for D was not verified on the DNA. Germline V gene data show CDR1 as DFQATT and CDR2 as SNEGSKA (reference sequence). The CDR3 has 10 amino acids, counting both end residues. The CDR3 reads CSASSWTAKV.

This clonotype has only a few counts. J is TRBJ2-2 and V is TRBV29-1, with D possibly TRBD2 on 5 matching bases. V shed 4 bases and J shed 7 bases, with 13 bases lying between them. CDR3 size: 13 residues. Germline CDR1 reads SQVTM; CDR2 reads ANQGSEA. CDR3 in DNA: TGCAGCGTTGTTAGGACCCGGGACGGGGAGCTGTTTTTT. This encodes CSVVRTRDGELFF.

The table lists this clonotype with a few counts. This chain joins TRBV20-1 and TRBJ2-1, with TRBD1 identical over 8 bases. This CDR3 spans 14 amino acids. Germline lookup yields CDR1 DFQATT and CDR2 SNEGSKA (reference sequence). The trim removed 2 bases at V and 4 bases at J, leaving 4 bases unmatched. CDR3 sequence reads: CSARRDRLYNEQFF. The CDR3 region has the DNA TGCAGTGCTAGACGGGACAGGTTATACAATGAGCAGTTCTTC.

CDR3 in amino acids: CASSSMKQVTADTQYF. Written as DNA, the CDR3 is TGTGCCAGCAGCTCAATGAAACAGGTTACTGCTGATACGCAGTATTTT. This chain joins TRBV7-9 and TRBJ2-3; D is possibly TRBD1 (5 bases). CDR3 length: 16 residues. CDR1 and CDR2 from the germline V gene are SEHNR and FQNEAQ (reference sequence). The V end lost 4 bases, the J end lost 6 bases, and 20 bases lay between the germline ends.

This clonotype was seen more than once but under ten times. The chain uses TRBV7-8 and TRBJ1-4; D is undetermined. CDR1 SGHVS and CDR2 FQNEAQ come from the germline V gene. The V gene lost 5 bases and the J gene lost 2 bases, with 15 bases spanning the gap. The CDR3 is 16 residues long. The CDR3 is CASSKDLTSTNEKLFF. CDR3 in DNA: TGTGCCAGCAGCAAGGATCTGACAAGCACTAATGAAAAACTGTTTTTT.

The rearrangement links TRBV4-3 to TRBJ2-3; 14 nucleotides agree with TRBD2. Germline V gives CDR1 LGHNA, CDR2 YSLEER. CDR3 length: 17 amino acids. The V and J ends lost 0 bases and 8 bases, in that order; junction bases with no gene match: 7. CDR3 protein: CASSQDGTSGRHVTQYF. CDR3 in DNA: TGCGCCAGCAGCCAAGATGGGACTAGCGGGAGACACGTTACGCAGTATTTT.

The CDR3 nucleotides read TGCGCCAGCAGCCAAATAGCGGGGGGGACCTACAATGAGCAGTTCTTC. It translates to CASSQIAGGTYNEQFF. V usage is TRBV4-3 and J usage is TRBJ2-1; 11 nucleotides match TRBD2. The CDR3 totals 16 residues. J gave up 2 bases and V 2 bases, and 2 bases lay outside the gene matches. CDR1 and CDR2 (germline): LGHNA, YSLEER.

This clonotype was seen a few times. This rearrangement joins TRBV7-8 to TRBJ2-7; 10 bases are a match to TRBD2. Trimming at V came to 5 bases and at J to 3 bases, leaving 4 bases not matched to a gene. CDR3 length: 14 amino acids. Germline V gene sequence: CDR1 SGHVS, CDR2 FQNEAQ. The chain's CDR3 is CASSKREGRYEQYF. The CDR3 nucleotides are TGTGCCAGCAGCAAGCGGGAGGGCCGCTACGAGCAGTACTTC.

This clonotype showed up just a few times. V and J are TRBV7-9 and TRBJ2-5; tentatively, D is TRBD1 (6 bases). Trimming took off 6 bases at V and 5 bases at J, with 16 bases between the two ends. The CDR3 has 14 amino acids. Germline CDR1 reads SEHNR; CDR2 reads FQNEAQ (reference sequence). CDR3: CASSHLQGKETQYF. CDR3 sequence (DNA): TGTGCCAGCAGTCACCTACAGGGAAAGGAGACCCAGTACTTC.

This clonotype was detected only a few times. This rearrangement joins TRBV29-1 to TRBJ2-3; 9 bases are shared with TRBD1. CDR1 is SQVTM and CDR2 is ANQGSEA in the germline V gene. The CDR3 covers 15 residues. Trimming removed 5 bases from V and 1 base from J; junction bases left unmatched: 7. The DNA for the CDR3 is TGCAGCGTTCGTAAACAGGGGGCCCGCACAGATACGCAGTATTTT. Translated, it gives CSVRKQGARTDTQYF.

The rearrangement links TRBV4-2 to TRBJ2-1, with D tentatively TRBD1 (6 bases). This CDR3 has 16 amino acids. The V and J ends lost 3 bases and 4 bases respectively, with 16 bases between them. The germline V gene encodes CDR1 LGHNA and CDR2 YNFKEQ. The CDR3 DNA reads TGTGCCAGCAGCCAGGAGATCCTGGGGGCATACAATGAGCAGTTCTTC. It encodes CASSQEILGAYNEQFF.

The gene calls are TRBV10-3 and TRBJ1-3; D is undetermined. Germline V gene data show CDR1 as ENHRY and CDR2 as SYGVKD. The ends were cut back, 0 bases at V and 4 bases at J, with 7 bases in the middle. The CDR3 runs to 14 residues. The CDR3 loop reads CAISESRSGNTIYF. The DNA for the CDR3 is TGTGCCATCAGTGAGTCAAGGTCCGGAAACACCATATATTTT.

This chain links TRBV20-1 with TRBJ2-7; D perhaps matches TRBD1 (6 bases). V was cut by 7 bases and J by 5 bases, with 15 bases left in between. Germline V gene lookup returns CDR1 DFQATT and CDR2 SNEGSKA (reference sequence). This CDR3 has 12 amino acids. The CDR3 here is CSVVPRGHEQYF. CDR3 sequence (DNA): TGCAGTGTGGTGCCCAGGGGTCACGAGCAGTACTTC.

Here the CDR3 reads CASDNRLAGDKNIQYF. CDR3 bases: TGTGCCAGCGACAACCGCCTAGCGGGGGACAAAAACATTCAGTACTTC. The V call is TRBV3-1, the J call TRBJ2-4, with 10 bases matching TRBD2. This CDR3 spans 16 amino acids. The V gene's germline CDR1 is LGHDT and CDR2 YNNKEL (reference sequence). V lost 8 bases, J lost 3 bases, and 10 bases stayed unmatched.

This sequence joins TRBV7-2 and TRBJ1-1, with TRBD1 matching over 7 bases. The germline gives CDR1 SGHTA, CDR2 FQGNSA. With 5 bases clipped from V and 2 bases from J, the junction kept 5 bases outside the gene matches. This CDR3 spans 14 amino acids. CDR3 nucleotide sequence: TGTGCCAGCAGCGGTAGACAGGGAAACACTGAAGCTTTCTTT. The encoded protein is CASSGRQGNTEAFF.

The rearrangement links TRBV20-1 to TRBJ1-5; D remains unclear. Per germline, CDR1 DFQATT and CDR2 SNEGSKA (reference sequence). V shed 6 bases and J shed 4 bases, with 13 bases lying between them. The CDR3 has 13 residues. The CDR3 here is CSASGNGNQPQHF. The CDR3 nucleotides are TGCAGTGCGTCCGGAAACGGGAATCAGCCCCAGCATTTT.

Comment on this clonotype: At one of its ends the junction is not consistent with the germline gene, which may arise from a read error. CDR3 region: CASSLDSGSGEQFF. DNA for the CDR3: TGTGCTAGCAGCTTAGACTCGGGTTCGGGTGAGCAGTTCTTC. This rearrangement joins TRBV7-7 to TRBJ2-1; unclear D gene. Per germline, CDR1 SSHAT and CDR2 FNYEAQ (reference sequence). This CDR3 has 14 amino acids.

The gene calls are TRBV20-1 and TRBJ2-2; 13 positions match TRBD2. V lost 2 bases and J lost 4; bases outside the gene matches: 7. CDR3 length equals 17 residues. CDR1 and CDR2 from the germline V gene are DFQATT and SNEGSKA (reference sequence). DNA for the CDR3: TGCAGTGCTAGAAAACTAGCGGGGGGGCCCGGCACCGGGGAGCTGTTTTTT. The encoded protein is CSARKLAGGPGTGELFF.

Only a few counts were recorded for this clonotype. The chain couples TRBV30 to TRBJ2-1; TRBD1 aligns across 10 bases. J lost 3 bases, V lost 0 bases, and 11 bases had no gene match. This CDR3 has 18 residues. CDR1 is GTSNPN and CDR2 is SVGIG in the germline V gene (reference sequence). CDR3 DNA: TGTGCCTGGAGTGTAAAGGGAATTGGGACAGGGGTCTACAATGAGCAGTTCTTC. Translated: CAWSVKGIGTGVYNEQFF. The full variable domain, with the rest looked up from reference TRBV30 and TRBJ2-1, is SQTIHQWPATLVQPVGSPLSLECTVEGTSNPNLYWYRQAAGRGLQLLFYSVGIGQISSEVPQNLSASRPQDRQFILSSKKLLLSDSGFYLCAWSVKGIGTGVYNEQFFGPGTRLTVL.

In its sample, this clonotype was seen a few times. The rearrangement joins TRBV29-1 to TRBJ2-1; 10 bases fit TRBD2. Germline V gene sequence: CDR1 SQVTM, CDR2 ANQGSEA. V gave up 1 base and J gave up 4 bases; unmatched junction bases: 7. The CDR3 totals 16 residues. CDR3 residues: CSVEVFRTSGYNEQFF. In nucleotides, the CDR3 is TGCAGCGTTGAAGTGTTTCGGACTAGCGGTTACAATGAGCAGTTCTTC.

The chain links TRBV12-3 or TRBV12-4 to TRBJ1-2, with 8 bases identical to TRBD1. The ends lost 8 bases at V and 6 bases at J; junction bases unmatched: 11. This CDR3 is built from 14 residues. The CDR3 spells CASSKGQGAHGYTF. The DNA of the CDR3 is TGTGCCAGCTCGAAGGGGCAGGGGGCCCATGGCTACACCTTC.

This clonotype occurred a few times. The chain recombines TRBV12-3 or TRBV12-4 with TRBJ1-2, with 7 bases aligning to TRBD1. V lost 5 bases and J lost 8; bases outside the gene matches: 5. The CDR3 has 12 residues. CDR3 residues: CASSRTGEGYTF. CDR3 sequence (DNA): TGTGCCAGCAGTCGGACAGGCGAGGGCTACACCTTC.

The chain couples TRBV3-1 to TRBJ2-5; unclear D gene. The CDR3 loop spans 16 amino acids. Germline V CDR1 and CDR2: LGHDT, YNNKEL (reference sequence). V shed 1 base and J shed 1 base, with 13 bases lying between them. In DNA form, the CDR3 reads TGTGCCAGCAGCCAAGTCCTCTCAGGATTCCAAGAGACCCAGTACTTC. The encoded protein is CASSQVLSGFQETQYF.